These 17 T cell receptor beta chains share one sample of origin, sequenced in a study of human T cells and chemical hapten exposure. The time point denotes: patch test 3, about 24 weeks after DPC sensitization. Treatment in this sample: therapeutic diphenylcyclopropenone sensitization with weekly scalp DPC. TCRdb reanalysed the RACE reads using MiXCR and keeps one entry per CDR3 protein. The table lists about 160,000 distinct CDR3 sequences, 28% of them singletons. The specimen was whole blood, collected in connection with sensitization to the hapten diphenylcyclopropenone (DPC). Receptors were obtained from a woman between 18 and 29 years old with alopecia areata. Some clones in this sample may be carry-over from other donors' samples.

This clonotype was detected only a few times. The chain links TRBV28 to TRBJ2-7; the match to TRBD1 covers 7 bases. Germline V gene lookup returns CDR1 MDHEN and CDR2 SYDVKM. This CDR3 spans 14 amino acids. Trimming removed 6 bases from V and 6 bases from J; junction bases left unmatched: 11. This CDR3 is CASSYGGTVGEQYF. The CDR3 DNA follows: TGTGCCAGCAGCTACGGTGGGACAGTTGGCGAGCAGTACTTC.

This sequence joins TRBV5-1 and TRBJ2-5; D possibly corresponds to TRBD2 (5 bases). CDR1 is SGHRS and CDR2 is YFSETQ in the germline V gene. V gave up 1 base and J gave up 4 bases, with 11 bases separating them. The CDR3 contains 14 residues. This CDR3 reads CASSLYEGGETQYF. The CDR3 nucleotides read TGCGCCAGCAGCTTGTACGAGGGCGGAGAGACCCAGTACTTC.

This clonotype was seen repeatedly, ten times or more. This chain joins TRBV29-1 and TRBJ1-1; a weak D match, TRBD1 (6 bases). Germline V gene sequence: CDR1 SQVTM, CDR2 ANQGSEA. V lost 0 bases to trimming and J lost 5 bases, with 10 bases between them. The CDR3 contains 13 residues. CDR3: CSVEEGAGTEAFF. As DNA, the CDR3 is TGCAGCGTTGAAGAGGGGGCGGGAACTGAAGCTTTCTTT.

This clonotype turned up a few times. The J gene is TRBJ2-3, the V gene TRBV7-2; D call uncertain. The CDR3 spans 13 residues. Trimming removed 7 bases at V and 0 bases at J, with 8 bases between. Germline V gene data show CDR1 as SGHTA and CDR2 as FQGNSA. The CDR3 DNA follows: TGTGCCAGCAAGAACATTAGCACAGATACGCAGTATTTT. Protein product: CASKNISTDTQYF. The whole variable domain, filled in from reference TRBV7-2 and TRBJ2-3, reads GAGVSQSPSNKVTEKGKDVELRCDPISGHTALYWYRQSLGQGLEFLIYFQGNSAPDKSGLPSDRFSAERTGGSVSTLTIQRTQQEDSAVYLCASKNISTDTQYFGPGTRLTVL.

The gene calls are TRBV20-1 and TRBJ2-1, with D perhaps given as TRBD1 or TRBD2 (5 bases each). Germline CDR1 reads DFQATT; CDR2 reads SNEGSKA (reference sequence). The CDR3 has 13 residues. V shed 3 bases and J shed 7 bases, with 13 bases lying between them. The CDR3 nucleotides are TGCAGTGCTAGGGGGACCGAAGGGAATGAGCAGTTCTTC. Protein product: CSARGTEGNEQFF.

This clonotype was detected a few times. This sequence joins TRBV10-3 and TRBJ2-1, with unresolved D. In germline, CDR1 is ENHRY, CDR2 SYGVKD. V was pared by 0 bases and J by 10 bases, with 10 bases between. The CDR3 contains 13 residues. This chain's CDR3 is CAISESGFGEQFF. The CDR3 region has the DNA TGTGCCATCAGTGAGTCGGGTTTCGGGGAGCAGTTCTTC.

The chain joins TRBV13 to TRBJ2-3; a possible D gene is TRBD2 (6 bases). The length of the CDR3 is 16 residues. V dropped 4 bases and J dropped 0 bases, with 14 bases sitting between them. From germline, CDR1 is PRHDT and CDR2 FYEKMQ (reference sequence). CDR3 region: CASSSDWGTSTDTQYF. CDR3 nucleotides: TGTGCCAGCAGCTCGGACTGGGGGACTAGCACAGATACGCAGTATTTT.

The rearrangement uses TRBV12-3 or TRBV12-4 and TRBJ2-5; possibly TRBD2 for D (6 bases). This CDR3 contains 16 residues. V gave up 6 bases and J gave up 1 base, with 18 bases separating them. Written as DNA, the CDR3 is TGTGCCAGCAGCAAAGAACTAGCTTTGGCCCAAGAGACCCAGTACTTC. Protein: CASSKELALAQETQYF.

This chain connects TRBV6-5 to TRBJ1-1, with D possibly TRBD1 on 6 matching bases. Trimming took off 7 bases at V and 8 bases at J, with 17 bases between the two ends. Looked up from germline, CDR1 is MNHEY and CDR2 is SVGAGI. The CDR3 runs 13 residues. The CDR3 is CASTYGVGTEAFF. CDR3 coding DNA: TGTGCCAGCACCTACGGGGTCGGGACAGAAGCTTTCTTT.

This rearrangement joins TRBV5-1 to TRBJ2-4; D call uncertain. V lost 0 bases to trimming and J lost 1 base, with 8 bases between them. The germline V gene has CDR1 SGHRS and CDR2 YFSETQ. CDR3 size: 15 residues. The DNA for the CDR3 is TGCGCCAGCAGCTTGGGCTGGGTCGCCAAAAACATTCAGTACTTC. Its protein is CASSLGWVAKNIQYF.

This clonotype was detected a few times. The V gene is TRBV7-3, the J gene TRBJ2-7; maybe TRBD1 (5 bases). CDR1 and CDR2 (germline): SGHTA, FQGTGA. V was cut by 1 base and J by 5 bases, with 12 bases left in between. The CDR3 has 14 residues. The CDR3 protein is CASSLRGRENEQYF. In DNA, the CDR3 is TGTGCCAGCAGCTTAAGAGGCAGGGAAAACGAGCAGTACTTC.

In its sample, this clonotype was seen a few times. The chain carries TRBV29-1 and TRBJ2-1; possible D gene TRBD1, 7 bases. V was pared by 6 bases and J by 0 bases, with 12 bases between. The length of the CDR3 is 14 residues. Germline loops: CDR1 SQVTM, CDR2 ANQGSEA. CDR3 coding DNA: TGCAGCGTCCAGGGGGGTTACTCCTACAATGAGCAGTTCTTC. Protein: CSVQGGYSYNEQFF.

The count of this clonotype is one. CDR3 loop: CASSLSVGGSYNEQFF. The DNA for the CDR3 is TGCGCCAGCAGCTTGTCAGTCGGCGGCTCCTACAATGAGCAGTTCTTC. The V gene is TRBV5-1, the J gene TRBJ2-1; the D is unclear. The V end was cut by 1 base, the J end by 0 bases, with 11 bases between. Germline V gene lookup returns CDR1 SGHRS and CDR2 YFSETQ. The CDR3 is 16 amino acids.

This clonotype is a singleton in its sample. This rearrangement joins TRBV7-2 to TRBJ1-1; tentative D call: TRBD1 (5 bases). CDR1 and CDR2 from the germline V gene are SGHTA and FQGNSA. The CDR3 has 15 amino acids. Trimming stripped 6 bases from V and 0 bases from J, with 14 bases between. The CDR3: CASSRKAGMNTEAFF. Written as DNA, the CDR3 is TGTGCCAGCAGTCGTAAGGCAGGGATGAACACTGAAGCTTTCTTT.

This clonotype was seen only a few times. The CDR3 spells CASSGSMNTEAFF. Written as DNA, the CDR3 is TGTGCCTCATCGGGGAGTATGAACACTGAAGCTTTCTTT. This chain links TRBV6-1 with TRBJ1-1; D unresolved. The CDR3 spans 13 residues. The germline V and J ends were trimmed by 11 bases and 0 bases, with 13 bases remaining between them. The germline V gene has CDR1 MNHNS and CDR2 SASEGT.

This chain uses TRBV2 with TRBJ1-6; maybe TRBD1 (5 bases). The CDR3 sequence is 13 residues long. CDR1 is SNHLY and CDR2 is FYNNEI in the germline V gene. The V end lost 11 bases, the J end lost 10 bases, and 18 bases lay between the germline ends. CDR3 coding DNA: TGTGCCGGGTTGGACACGGCCCGGTCACCCCTCCACTTT. Its protein product is CAGLDTARSPLHF.

The sample holds a few counts of this clonotype. The chain links TRBV2 to TRBJ2-4; no reliable D call. Germline CDR1 is SNHLY and CDR2 is FYNNEI. The V gene lost 6 bases and the J gene lost 0 bases, with 18 bases spanning the gap. The CDR3 totals 17 residues. Here the CDR3 DNA reads TGTGCCAGCAGACTTACCAATCCTCTCGTAGCCAAAAACATTCAGTACTTC. It is translated as CASRLTNPLVAKNIQYF.